This T cell receptor (beta chain) is from a study of shared clonotypes between healthy human individuals. Germline-derived CDR1 and CDR2 are SGHVS and FNYEAQ. With 0 bases removed from V and 0 bases from J, the gap between germline ends came to 9 bases. This CDR3 is built from 15 residues. Study-level results: The small donor group covered limited genetic and exposure diversity. Clonotypes which were not shared had lower generation probabilities than clonotypes that all four donors shared.

Regarding this clone: Its antigen is still unknown.

Data came from immunoSEQ multiplex PCR; TCRdb stores just in-frame clones and leaves some out. Of 2.3 million or so clones listed, over 85% are singletons. The chain joins TRBV7-6 to TRBJ2-7; D not certain. The sequence was collected from a man aged 18 to 30 in good health. Some clones in this sample may be carry-over from other donors' samples. Sequencing used naive CD4+ T cells from PBMCs. Subset indicated: CD45RA+ positively selected. In DNA, the CDR3 is TGTGCCAGCAGCTTAGCGCCGGATAGCTCCTACGAGCAGTACTTC. Residues: CASSLAPDSSYEQYF.